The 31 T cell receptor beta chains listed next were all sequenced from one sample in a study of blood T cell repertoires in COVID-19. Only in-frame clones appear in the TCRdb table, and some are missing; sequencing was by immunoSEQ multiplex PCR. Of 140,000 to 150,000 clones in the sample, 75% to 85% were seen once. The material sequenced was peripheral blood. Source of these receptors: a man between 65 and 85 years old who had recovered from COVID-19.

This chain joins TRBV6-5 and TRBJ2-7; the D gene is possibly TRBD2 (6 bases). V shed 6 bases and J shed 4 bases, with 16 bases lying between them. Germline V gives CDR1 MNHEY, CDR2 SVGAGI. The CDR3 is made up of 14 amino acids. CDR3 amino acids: CASSHLGGPYEQYF. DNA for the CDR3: TGTGCCAGCAGCCACCTGGGGGGACCTTACGAGCAGTACTTC.

CDR3 sequence: CASSLARGLSGELFF. DNA for the CDR3: TGTGCCAGCAGCCTTGCAAGGGGGCTATCCGGGGAGCTGTTTTTT. The chain uses TRBV3-1 (or the pseudogene TRBV3-2) and TRBJ2-2; 7 positions agree with TRBD1. Germline CDR1 is LGHDT and CDR2 is YNNKEL (reference sequence). V was clipped by 4 bases and J by 6 bases; unmatched bases: 8. The CDR3 runs 15 residues.

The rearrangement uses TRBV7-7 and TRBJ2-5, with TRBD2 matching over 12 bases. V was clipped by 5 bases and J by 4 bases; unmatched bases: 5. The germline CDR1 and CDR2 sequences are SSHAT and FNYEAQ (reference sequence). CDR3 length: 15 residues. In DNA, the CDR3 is TGTGCCAGCAGCGGCGGACTAGCGGGGTCAGAGACCCAGTACTTC. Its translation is CASSGGLAGSETQYF.

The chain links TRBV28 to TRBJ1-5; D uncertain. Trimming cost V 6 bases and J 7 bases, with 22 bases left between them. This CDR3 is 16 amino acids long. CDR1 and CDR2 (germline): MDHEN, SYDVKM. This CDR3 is CASRPRVGRSRQPQHF. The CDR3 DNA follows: TGTGCCAGCAGACCCCGAGTGGGCCGCTCGCGACAGCCCCAGCATTTT.

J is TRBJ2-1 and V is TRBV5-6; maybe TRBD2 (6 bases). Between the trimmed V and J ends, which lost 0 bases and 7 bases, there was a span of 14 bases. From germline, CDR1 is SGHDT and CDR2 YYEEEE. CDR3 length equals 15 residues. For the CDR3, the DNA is TGTGCCAGCAGCTTGGCTGGGGGAGGCCAAAATGAGCAGTTCTTC. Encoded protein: CASSLAGGGQNEQFF. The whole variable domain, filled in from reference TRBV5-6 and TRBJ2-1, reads DAGVTQSPTHLIKTRGQQVTLRCSPKSGHDTVSWYQQALGQGPQFIFQYYEEEERQRGNFPDRFSGHQFPNYSSELNVNALLLGDSALYLCASSLAGGGQNEQFFGPGTRLTVL.

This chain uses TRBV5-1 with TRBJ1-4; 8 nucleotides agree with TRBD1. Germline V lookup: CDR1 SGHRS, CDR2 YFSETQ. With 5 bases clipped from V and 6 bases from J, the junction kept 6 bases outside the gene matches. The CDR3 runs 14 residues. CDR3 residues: CASRPTGVDEKLFF. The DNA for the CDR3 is TGCGCCAGCAGGCCGACAGGGGTTGATGAAAAACTGTTTTTT. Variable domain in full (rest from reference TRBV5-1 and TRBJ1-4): KAGVTQTPRYLIKTRGQQVTLSCSPISGHRSVSWYQQTPGQGLQFLFEYFSETQRNKGNFPGRFSGRQFSNSRSEMNVSTLELGDSALYLCASRPTGVDEKLFFGSGTQLSVL.

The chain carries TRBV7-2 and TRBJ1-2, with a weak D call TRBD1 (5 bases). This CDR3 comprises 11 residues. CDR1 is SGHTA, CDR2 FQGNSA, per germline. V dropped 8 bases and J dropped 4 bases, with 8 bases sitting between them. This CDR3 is CASARVYGYTF. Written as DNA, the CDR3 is TGTGCCAGCGCCAGGGTCTATGGCTACACCTTC.

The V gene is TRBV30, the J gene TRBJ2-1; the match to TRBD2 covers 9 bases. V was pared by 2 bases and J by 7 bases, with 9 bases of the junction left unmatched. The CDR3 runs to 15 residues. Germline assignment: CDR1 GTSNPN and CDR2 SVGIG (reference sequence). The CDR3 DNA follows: TGTGCCTGGAGTTTAGGCGGGAGGGGGAAGAATGAGCAGTTCTTC. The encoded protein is CAWSLGGRGKNEQFF.

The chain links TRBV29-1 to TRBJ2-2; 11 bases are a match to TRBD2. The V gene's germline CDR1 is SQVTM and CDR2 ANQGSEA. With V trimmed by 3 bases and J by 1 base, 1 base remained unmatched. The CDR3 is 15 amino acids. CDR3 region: CSVDGTSGNTGELFF. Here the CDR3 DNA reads TGCAGCGTTGACGGGACTAGCGGGAACACCGGGGAGCTGTTTTTT.

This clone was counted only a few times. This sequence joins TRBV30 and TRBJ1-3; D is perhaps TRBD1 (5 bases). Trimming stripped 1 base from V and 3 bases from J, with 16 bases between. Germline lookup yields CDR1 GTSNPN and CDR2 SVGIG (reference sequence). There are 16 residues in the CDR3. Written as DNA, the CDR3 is TGTGCCTGGAGTGCAGGGCTTAGGGGTATTGGAAACACCATATATTTT. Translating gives CAWSAGLRGIGNTIYF.

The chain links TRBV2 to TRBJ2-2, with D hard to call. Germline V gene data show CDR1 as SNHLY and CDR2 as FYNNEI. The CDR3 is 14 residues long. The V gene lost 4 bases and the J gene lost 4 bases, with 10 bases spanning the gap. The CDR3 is CASSGVAVTGELFF. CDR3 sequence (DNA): TGTGCCAGCAGTGGAGTAGCAGTCACCGGGGAGCTGTTTTTT. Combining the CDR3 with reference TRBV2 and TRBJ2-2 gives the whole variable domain EPEVTQTPSHQVTQMGQEVILRCVPISNHLYFYWYRQILGQKVEFLVSFYNNEISEKSEIFDDQFSVERPDGSNFTLKIRSTKLEDSAMYFCASSGVAVTGELFFGEGSRLTVL.

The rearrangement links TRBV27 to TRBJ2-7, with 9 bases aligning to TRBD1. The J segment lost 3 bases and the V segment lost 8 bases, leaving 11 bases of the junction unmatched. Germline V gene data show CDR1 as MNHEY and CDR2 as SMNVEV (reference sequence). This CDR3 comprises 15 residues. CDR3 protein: CASGVAGTGFYEQYF. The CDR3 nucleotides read TGTGCCAGCGGGGTAGCCGGGACAGGGTTCTACGAGCAGTACTTC.

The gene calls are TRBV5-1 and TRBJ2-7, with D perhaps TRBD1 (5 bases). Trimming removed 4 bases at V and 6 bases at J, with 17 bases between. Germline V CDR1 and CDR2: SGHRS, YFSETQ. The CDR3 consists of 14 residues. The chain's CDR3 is CASSPRRVDSEQYF. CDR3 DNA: TGCGCCAGCAGCCCCCGCAGGGTGGATTCCGAGCAGTACTTC.

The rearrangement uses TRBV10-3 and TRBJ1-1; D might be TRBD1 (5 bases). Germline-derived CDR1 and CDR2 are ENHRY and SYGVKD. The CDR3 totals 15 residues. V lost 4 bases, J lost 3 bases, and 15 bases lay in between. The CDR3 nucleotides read TGTGCCATCAGTGGGGTTAAAGGGGATCACACTGAAGCTTTCTTT. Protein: CAISGVKGDHTEAFF.

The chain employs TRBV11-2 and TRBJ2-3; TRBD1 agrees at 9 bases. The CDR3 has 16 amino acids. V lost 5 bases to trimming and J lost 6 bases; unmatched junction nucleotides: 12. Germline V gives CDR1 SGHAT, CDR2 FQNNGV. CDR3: CASSAATGGTRDTQYF. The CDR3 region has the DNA TGTGCCAGCAGCGCTGCGACAGGGGGGACTCGGGATACGCAGTATTTT.

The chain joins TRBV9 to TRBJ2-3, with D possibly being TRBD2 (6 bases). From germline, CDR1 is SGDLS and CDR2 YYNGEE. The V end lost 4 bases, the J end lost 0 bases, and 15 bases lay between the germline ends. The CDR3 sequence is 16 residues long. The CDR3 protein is CASSSHVAGSTDTQYF. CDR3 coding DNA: TGTGCCAGCAGCTCACATGTTGCGGGAAGCACAGATACGCAGTATTTT. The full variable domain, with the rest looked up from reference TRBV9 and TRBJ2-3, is DSGVTQTPKHLITATGQRVTLRCSPRSGDLSVYWYQQSLDQGLQFLIQYYNGEERAKGNILERFSAQQFPDLHSELNLSSLELGDSALYFCASSSHVAGSTDTQYFGPGTRLTVL.

The CDR3 bases are TGTGCCAGCAGTTTCGGGACATCTGACACTGAAGCTTTCTTT. Protein sequence: CASSFGTSDTEAFF. The chain is built from TRBV6-2 or TRBV6-3 and TRBJ1-1, with D perhaps TRBD1 (6 bases). The CDR3 runs 14 residues. CDR1 is MNHEY, CDR2 SVGEGT, per germline. Trimming removed 4 bases from V and 3 bases from J, with 12 bases in between.

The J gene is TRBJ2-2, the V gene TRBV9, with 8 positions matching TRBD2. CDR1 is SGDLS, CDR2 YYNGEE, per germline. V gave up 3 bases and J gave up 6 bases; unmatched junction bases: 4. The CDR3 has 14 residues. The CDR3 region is CASSARTSSGELFF. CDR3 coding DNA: TGTGCCAGCAGCGCTCGGACTAGCTCCGGGGAGCTGTTTTTT.

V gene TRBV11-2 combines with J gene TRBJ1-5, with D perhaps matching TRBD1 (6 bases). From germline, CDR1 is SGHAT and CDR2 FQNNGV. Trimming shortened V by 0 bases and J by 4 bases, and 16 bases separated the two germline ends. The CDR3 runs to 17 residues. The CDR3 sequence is CASSLDPSGARNQPQHF. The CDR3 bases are TGTGCCAGCAGCTTAGATCCTTCAGGGGCCAGGAATCAGCCCCAGCATTTT. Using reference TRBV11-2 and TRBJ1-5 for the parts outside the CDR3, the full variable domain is EAGVAQSPRYKIIEKRQSVAFWCNPISGHATLYWYQQILGQGPKLLIQFQNNGVVDDSQLPKDRFSAERLKGVDSTLKIQPAKLEDSAVYLCASSLDPSGARNQPQHFGDGTRLSIL.

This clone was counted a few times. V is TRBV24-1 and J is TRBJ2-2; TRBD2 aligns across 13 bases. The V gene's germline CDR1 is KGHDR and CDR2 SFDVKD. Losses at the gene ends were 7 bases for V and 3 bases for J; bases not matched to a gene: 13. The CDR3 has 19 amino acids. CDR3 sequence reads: CATSSSRGLAGRDTGELFF. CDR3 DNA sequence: TGTGCCACCAGCTCATCTAGGGGACTAGCGGGAAGGGACACCGGGGAGCTGTTTTTT.

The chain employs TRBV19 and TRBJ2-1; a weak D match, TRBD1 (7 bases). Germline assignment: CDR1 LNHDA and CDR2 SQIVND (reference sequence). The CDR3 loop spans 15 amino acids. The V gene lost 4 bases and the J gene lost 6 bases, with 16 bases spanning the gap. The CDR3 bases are TGTGCCAGTAGTACCATGGGGACAGCGGGCAATGAGCAGTTCTTC. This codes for CASSTMGTAGNEQFF.

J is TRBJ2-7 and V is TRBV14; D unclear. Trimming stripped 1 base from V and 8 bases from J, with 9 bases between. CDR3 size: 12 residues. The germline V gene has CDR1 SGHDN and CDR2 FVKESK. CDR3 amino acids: CASSQVNEKQYF. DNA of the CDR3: TGTGCCAGCAGCCAAGTCAACGAGAAGCAGTACTTC.

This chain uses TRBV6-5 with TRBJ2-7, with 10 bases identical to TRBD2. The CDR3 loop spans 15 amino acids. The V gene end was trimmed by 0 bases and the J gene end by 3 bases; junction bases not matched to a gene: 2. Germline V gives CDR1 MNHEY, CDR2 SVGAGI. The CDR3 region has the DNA TGTGCCAGCAGTTACTCACTAGCGGGACTCTACGAGCAGTACTTC. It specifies CASSYSLAGLYEQYF.

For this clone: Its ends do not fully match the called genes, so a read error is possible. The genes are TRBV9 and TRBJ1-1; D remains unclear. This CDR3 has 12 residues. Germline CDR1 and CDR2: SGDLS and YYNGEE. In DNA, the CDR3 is TGTGCCAGCAGCGTAGGGGCCGGTGAAGCTTTTTTT. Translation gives CASSVGAGEAFF.

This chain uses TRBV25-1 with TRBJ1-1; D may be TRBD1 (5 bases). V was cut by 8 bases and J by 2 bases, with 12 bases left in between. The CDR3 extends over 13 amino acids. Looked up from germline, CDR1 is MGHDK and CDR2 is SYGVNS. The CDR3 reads CASSRWGNTEAFF. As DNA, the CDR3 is TGTGCCAGCTCCCGTTGGGGCAACACTGAAGCTTTCTTT.

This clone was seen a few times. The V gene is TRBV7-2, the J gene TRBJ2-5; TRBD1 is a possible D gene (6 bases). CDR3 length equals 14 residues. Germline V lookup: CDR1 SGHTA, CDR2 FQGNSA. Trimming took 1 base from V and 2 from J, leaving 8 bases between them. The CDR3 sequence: CASSLEDSQETQYF. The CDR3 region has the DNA TGTGCCAGCAGCTTAGAGGACAGTCAAGAGACCCAGTACTTC.

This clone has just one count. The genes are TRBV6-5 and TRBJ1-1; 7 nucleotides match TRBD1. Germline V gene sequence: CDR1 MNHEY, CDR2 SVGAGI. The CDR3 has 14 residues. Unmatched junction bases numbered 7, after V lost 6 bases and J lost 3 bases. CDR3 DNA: TGTGCCAGCAGGGAGGGGGCGAAGTACACTGAAGCTTTCTTT. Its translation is CASREGAKYTEAFF.

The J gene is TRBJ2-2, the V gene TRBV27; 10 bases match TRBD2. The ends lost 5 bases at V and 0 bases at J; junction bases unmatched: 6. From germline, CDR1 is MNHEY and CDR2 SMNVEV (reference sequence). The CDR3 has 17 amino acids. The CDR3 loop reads CASSGLSGRTNTGELFF. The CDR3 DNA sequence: TGTGCCAGCAGTGGACTTAGCGGGAGGACGAACACCGGGGAGCTGTTTTTT.

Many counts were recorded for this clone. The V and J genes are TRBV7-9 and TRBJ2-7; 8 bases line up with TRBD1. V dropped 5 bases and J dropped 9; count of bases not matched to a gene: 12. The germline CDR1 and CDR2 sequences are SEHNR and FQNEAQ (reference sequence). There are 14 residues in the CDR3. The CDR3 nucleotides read TGTGCCAGCAGCCCCCGCACAGGACAGGGCGGGCAGTACTTC. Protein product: CASSPRTGQGGQYF. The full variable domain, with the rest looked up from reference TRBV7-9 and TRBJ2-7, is DTGVSQNPRHKITKRGQNVTFRCDPISEHNRLYWYRQTLGQGPEFLTYFQNEAQLEKSRLLSDRFSAERPKGSFSTLEIQRTEQGDSAMYLCASSPRTGQGGQYFGPGTRLTVT.

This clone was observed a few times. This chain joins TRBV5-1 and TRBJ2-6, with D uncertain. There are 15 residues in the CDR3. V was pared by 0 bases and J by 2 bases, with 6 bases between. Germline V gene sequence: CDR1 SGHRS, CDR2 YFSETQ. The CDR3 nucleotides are TGCGCCAGCAGCTTGGCATTCCCTGGGGCCAACGTCCTGACTTTC. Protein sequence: CASSLAFPGANVLTF.

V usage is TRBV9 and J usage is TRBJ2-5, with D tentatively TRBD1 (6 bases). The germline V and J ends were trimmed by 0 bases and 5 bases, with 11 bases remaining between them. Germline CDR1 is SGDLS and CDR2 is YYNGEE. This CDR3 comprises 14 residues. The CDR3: CASSVGTAGETQYF. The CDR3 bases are TGTGCCAGCAGCGTAGGGACAGCAGGGGAGACCCAGTACTTC.